This T cell receptor beta chain was documented in a study of T cell responses to AZD1222 COVID-19 vaccine (dated by TCRdb to the early 2020s). Looking at the study overall: A total of about 250 trial participants underwent TCR sequencing, of whom 207 had received two doses of AZD1222 and about 25 had received two doses of the MenACWY control vaccine. Trial participants were enrolled by age into subgroups of 18-55, 56-69 and 70-plus years, and roughly 150, 30 and 60 TCR-sequenced participants, respectively, were included in these subgroups.

CDR1 and CDR2 are drawn from the germline V gene (reference sequence): LNHDA, SQIVND. Here V drops 10 bases and J drops 6 bases, and the junction holds 13 bases not matched to any gene. From the cysteine up to the phenylalanine, the CDR3 has a length of 14 residues. The only DNA kept is the CDR3, 42 bases in frame from the first base. The CDR3 regions of human TCRbeta chains were subjected to immunosequencing. Per the authors' processing: TCRs in the repertoires were matched against a reference library of SARS-CoV-2-specific TCRs that had been generated with the MIRA antigen-specificity platform. Breadth was defined as the fraction of unique TCRs that were SARS-CoV-2-associated, and depth was defined as the fraction of total T cells that were SARS-CoV-2-associated. Using the MIRA data, every spike-specific TCR was mapped to the spike region that the TCR reacted to and assigned to either a CD4 or a CD8 class. Log10-transformed breadth and depth values were compared by one-way ANOVA with Sidak's multiple comparisons tests. TCRdb holds this immuneACCESS table with in-frame rearrangements only. Some clones are missing; in checked studies, unresolved V genes explain under half, and the rest has no known cause. That table furnishes V, J and clone size, whereas the DNA furnished D and trimming. The sample contains 95,000 to 100,000 clones, around nine tenths of them found a single time. The top ten hold roughly 15% of the sample.

According to the study, the label for this sample's time point signals: about 28 days (+/-7) after the second vaccine dose. AZD1222 recipients whose second dose came at about 4 weeks and those whose second dose came at about 12 weeks were combined into one group, since spike-specific TCR depth and breadth did not differ between the two schedules. Vaccinee samples came from UK trials COV001 and COV002, including a single-blind randomized controlled phase 2/3 trial of AZD1222 (ChAdOx1 nCoV-19) in healthy adults. Trial participant PBMC samples were collected at day 0 and day 28 after the second dose for TCRbeta chain sequencing. In regard to this clone: This receptor's antigen is unknown. Within one base of it there is no much larger clone, and no base qualities were kept.

Broader findings and caveats from the paper: Nearly half of unique spike-specific TCRs reportedly recognized epitopes outside regions mutated in the B.1.351 and B.1.1.7 variants. Participants were mostly white British and included more females than males, and it was suggested by the authors that clonal diversity may have been underestimated. The 56-69-year group was small, and its depth increase did not reach significance, likely because of low power. Conclusions about previously exposed vaccinees are limited because only six or seven AZD1222 recipients were SARS-CoV-2 seropositive at baseline. Spike-specific TCR breadth and depth rose significantly after two AZD1222 doses compared with day 0 and with MenACWY recipients. Because no samples from the day 14 peak response were available, repertoires could be characterized only after the peak T cell response. The whole spike protein was spanned by vaccine-associated CD4 TCRs, and dominant responses were seen in regions 160-218 and 743-854.

In this chain, TRBV19 is recombined with TRBJ1-1; 8 bases in between match TRBD1. This clonotype was obtained from an adult who received the AZD1222 COVID-19 vaccine. Sample: peripheral blood, taken 28 days after the second AZD1222 dose. The CDR3 reads as follows: CATQRGQVESEAFF. The DNA sequence is given as TGTGCCACCCAAAGGGGACAGGTCGAGTCTGAAGCTTTCTTT.